This TCR beta chain originates from a study of tumor-infiltrating lymphocytes in primary liver carcinoma (dated by TCRdb to about 2017). Background for the entire study: Four to six patients with histopathologically diagnosed primary liver carcinoma underwent surgical resection in China between late 2015 and 2016. Of the five patients, three men and two women aged 30 to 69 years, four had hepatocellular carcinoma and one had combined HCC and intrahepatic cholangiocarcinoma. The tumors of the five patients were staged as T1-T3 N0M0, with maximum diameters ranging from about 4 to 10 cm. Each sample produced roughly 3.5 to 7.5 million productive TCRbeta reads, and read depth showed no significant difference between tissue types. TCRbeta repertoire sequencing, expression microarrays and whole-exome sequencing were combined in the study across five regions of each liver tumor, with adjacent normal tissue and blood also included. A total of roughly 35 specimens from 5 patients went through TCRbeta repertoire sequencing, namely 25 tumor regions, 5 adjacent noncancerous liver tissues and 5 peripheral blood samples. Reproducibility between technical replicate repertoires was high, with correlation coefficients above 0.95 and mean shared-clone rates approximately 0.91. General conclusions and limits of the study: The study included only four or five patients, and the authors note findings should be validated in a larger study. Repertoire overlap was higher between tumor regions (mean roughly 35%) than tumor-adjacent (roughly 17%) or tumor-blood (approximately 15%) pairs, consistent with antigen-driven expansion. A significantly larger repertoire fraction was made up by the top 250 clones in tumors than in blood (p = 0.039). Since the samples were bulk and unsorted, there was no way to compare CD4+ and CD8+ T cell repertoires. Only the TCR beta chain was sequenced, so true repertoire diversity is likely underestimated because unpaired alpha chains were not captured.

CDR3 length: 15 amino acids, cysteine to phenylalanine. The only DNA kept is the CDR3, 45 bases in frame from the first base. V loses 2 bases of germline sequence and J loses 9 bases, and the interval between the two ends is 17 bases. CDR1 is given as MGHRA and CDR2 as YSYEKL, both from the germline V gene. A constant-region primer and ProtoScript II reverse transcriptase were used to reverse-transcribe TCRbeta-specific cDNA from about 530 ng total RNA. The TCRbeta libraries were prepared through three rounds of nested multiplex PCR following a slightly modified ARM-PCR procedure. Each of the first two PCR rounds ran for nine to eleven cycles and used multiplex TRBV1-TRBV30 forward primers together with a Cbeta reverse primer. Sample barcodes and Illumina adapters were attached in a final 25-cycle PCR using Deep VentR polymerase. Before sequencing, amplicons of 200-500 bp were gel-purified using a QIAquick gel extraction kit. TCRbeta amplicons were sequenced on an Illumina HiSeq 2500 with 250-bp paired-end reads. Per the original workflow: Trimmomatic v0.33 was used to quality-trim the reads, and FLASH v1.2.11 was used to merge paired reads so that full CDR3 sequences could be recovered. MiGEC v1.2.1b assigned V, D and J germline segments to the rearranged TCRbeta sequences. Clonotype statistics, along with Shannon-Wiener diversity indices, were calculated using VDJtools v1.0.0. To cut down on sampling bias, every analysis after diversity analysis relied on just the 250 most abundant clonotypes from each sample. TCRdb cleaned the public reads at Q25 with fastp, built clones with MiXCR and kept in-frame beta chains. Here each entry gathers all rows of one CDR3 protein and keeps the most common genes and DNA. The V and J calls shown here were made by TCRdb, not taken from the authors' results. The sample data list 310,000 or so distinct CDR3 sequences, and about three fifths of these were observed just once. 15% to 20% of the sample belongs to the ten largest clones.

Blood RNA was extracted from unsorted whole blood with TRIzol reagent; germline DNA came from the DNeasy Blood & Tissue kit. Chronic HBV infection was present in the patients, and the patients were treatment-naive at sampling. Before surgery, 4 to 5 milliliters of peripheral blood were collected into K2EDTA tubes. This clonotype occurred a few times. There is no known antigen for this receptor. No much larger clonotype is one base removed from it; base qualities were not supplied. The sequence was collected from a young woman with primary liver carcinoma and hepatitis B virus infection. The rearrangement combines TRBV4-1 with TRBJ1-5, and TRBD1 may be the D gene, going by 5 matching bases. Sequenced: peripheral blood. The DNA is TGCGCCAGCAGCCAAAGCCAGGGTGAGATTCGGCCCCAGCATTTT. This sequence encodes CASSQSQGEIRPQHF.